At least ten counts were recorded for the clone carrying this TCR beta chain. Antigen specificity is unknown. Time point in this sample: sample taken at primary tumor resection. Frozen PBMC, nontumor lung or tumor provided whole RNA, which was sequenced unsorted. This sample was taken from a study of spatial heterogeneity in lung cancer. Study details: Compared with alpha-chain sequences, beta-chain sequences were consistently detected in greater numbers. Overall study findings and caveats: TCRs found ubiquitously expanded in tumor appeared in blood more at resection than at follow-up.

Germline CDR1 and CDR2: MGHRA and YSYEKL. The length of the CDR3 is 14 residues. V dropped 5 bases and J dropped 11 bases, with 19 bases sitting between them. Every TCR cDNA molecule bore a unique molecular identifier. MiXCR, run by TCRdb on the 5' RACE reads, gives a single entry per CDR3 protein. The profile shows approximately 52,000 distinct CDR3 sequences, about 5.8% of them singletons. The sequence was obtained from a male donor with early-stage non-small cell lung cancer. The rearrangement uses TRBV4-1 and TRBJ2-1; D perhaps matches TRBD2 (6 bases). The starting material was PBMCs, obtained at surgery. CDR3 sequence: CASSEGPAGTKQFF. The CDR3, as DNA: TGCGCCAGCAGCGAAGGTCCAGCGGGTACAAAGCAGTTCTTC.